The source of this TCR beta chain is a study of long-term antiretroviral therapy in people with HIV. Version v3.0 of the immunoSEQ assay was performed at survey level. TCRdb's copy holds only in-frame clones and misses some; the assay was immunoSEQ multiplex PCR. Of tens of thousands of clones listed, 90% to 95% are singletons. Every donor contributed at least one pre-ART and at least two post-ART PBMC samples. The V gene end was trimmed by 2 bases and the J gene end by 5 bases; junction bases not matched to a gene: 5. The CDR3 is 15 residues long. Germline V lookup: CDR1 SGHTS, CDR2 YDEGEE. The chain has TRBV5-8 and TRBJ2-2, with 8 positions matching TRBD1. This receptor was identified in a woman aged 45-65 years with HIV. Source: unsorted PBMCs, taken 3.7 years after starting antiretroviral therapy. CDR3: CASSFPGGRTGELFF. In nucleotides, the CDR3 is TGTGCCAGCAGCTTCCCAGGGGGCCGAACCGGGGAGCTGTTTTTT.